Listed below are T cell receptor beta chains from one sample, sequenced in a study of shared clonotypes between healthy human individuals. Using immunoSEQ multiplex PCR, the repertoire was profiled, and TCRdb retains in-frame clones only, with some absent. The sample records under 650,000 clones, roughly 95% being singletons. The sequenced sample consisted of naive CD4+ T cells sorted from blood. These receptors all come from a woman aged 25 to 45 in good health. The CDR3 runs from the conserved cysteine through the conserved F or W. The order of the fields is V gene, D gene, clone size, J gene, CDR3 protein, CDR3 DNA. D genes are given only for firm matches. Size is omitted from some rows. Given values are once, few, many or a class for expanded clones.

V gene: TRBV30
D gene: -
clone size: -
J gene: TRBJ2-1
CDR3 protein: CAWMTGASSSSYNEQFF
CDR3 DNA: TGTGCCTGGATGACGGGAGCGTCATCCAGCTCCTACAATGAGCAGTTCTTC

V gene: TRBV27
D gene: -
clone size: once
J gene: TRBJ2-1
CDR3 protein: CASSLMGINEQFF
CDR3 DNA: TGTGCCAGCAGTTTAATGGGAATCAATGAGCAGTTCTTC

V gene: TRBV2
D gene: TRBD1
clone size: -
J gene: TRBJ2-1
CDR3 protein: CASSVQGDEQFF
CDR3 DNA: TGTGCCAGCAGTGTACAGGGGGATGAGCAGTTCTTC

V gene: TRBV5-1
D gene: TRBD1
clone size: -
J gene: TRBJ2-7
CDR3 protein: CASRTTGTYEQYF
CDR3 DNA: TGCGCCAGCAGGACGACAGGGACCTACGAGCAGTACTTC

V gene: TRBV29-1
D gene: -
clone size: -
J gene: TRBJ2-5
CDR3 protein: CSVRGLRGPGETQYF
CDR3 DNA: TGCAGCGTTAGGGGTTTGCGCGGTCCGGGGGAGACCCAGTACTTC

V gene: TRBV7-9
D gene: -
clone size: -
J gene: TRBJ2-3
CDR3 protein: CASSFRTDGWDTQYF
CDR3 DNA: TGTGCCAGCAGCTTTAGGACAGATGGATGGGATACGCAGTATTTT

V gene: TRBV18
D gene: -
clone size: -
J gene: TRBJ1-2
CDR3 protein: CASSPTSGGDYGYTF
CDR3 DNA: TGTGCCAGCTCACCGACTTCTGGAGGAGACTATGGCTACACCTTC

V gene: TRBV28
D gene: -
clone size: -
J gene: TRBJ2-1
CDR3 protein: CASSFLTNEQFF
CDR3 DNA: TGTGCCAGCAGTTTTCTTACCAATGAGCAGTTCTTC

V gene: TRBV28
D gene: -
clone size: once
J gene: TRBJ2-7
CDR3 protein: CASSSRLGYEQYF
CDR3 DNA: TGTGCCAGCAGTTCCCGTCTAGGCTACGAGCAGTACTTC

V gene: TRBV5-1
D gene: TRBD2
clone size: -
J gene: TRBJ2-1
CDR3 protein: CASSPPGLAGVHEQFF
CDR3 DNA: TGCGCCAGCAGCCCACCGGGACTAGCGGGAGTGCATGAGCAGTTCTTC

V gene: TRBV6-6
D gene: -
clone size: -
J gene: TRBJ2-7
CDR3 protein: CASKWGQDSYEQYF
CDR3 DNA: TGTGCCAGCAAATGGGGCCAGGACTCCTACGAGCAGTACTTC

V gene: TRBV5-1
D gene: -
clone size: -
J gene: TRBJ1-6
CDR3 protein: CASSLVGHNSPLHF
CDR3 DNA: TGCGCCAGCAGCTTGGTCGGACATAATTCACCCCTCCACTTT

V gene: TRBV5-4
D gene: -
clone size: -
J gene: TRBJ2-7
CDR3 protein: CASSRDFFSYEQYF
CDR3 DNA: TGTGCCAGCAGCCGGGACTTCTTCTCCTACGAGCAGTACTTC

V gene: TRBV4-1
D gene: TRBD2
clone size: -
J gene: TRBJ2-7
CDR3 protein: CASSHGLGLAGYEQYF
CDR3 DNA: TGCGCCAGCAGCCATGGTTTGGGACTAGCGGGTTACGAGCAGTACTTC

V gene: TRBV27
D gene: TRBD1
clone size: once
J gene: TRBJ2-2
CDR3 protein: CASRDRVGGGELFF
CDR3 DNA: TGTGCCAGCAGAGACAGGGTAGGGGGCGGGGAGCTGTTTTTT

V gene: TRBV5-1
D gene: -
clone size: -
J gene: TRBJ2-7
CDR3 protein: CASSQLSEGRMEQYF
CDR3 DNA: TGCGCCAGCAGCCAACTAAGCGAGGGGCGTATGGAGCAGTACTTC

V gene: TRBV2
D gene: -
clone size: -
J gene: TRBJ1-5
CDR3 protein: CASHRERNQPQHF
CDR3 DNA: TGTGCCAGTCACAGGGAACGCAATCAGCCCCAGCATTTT

V gene: TRBV4-2
D gene: -
clone size: -
J gene: TRBJ1-4
CDR3 protein: CASSQGRATLFF
CDR3 DNA: TGTGCCAGCAGCCAAGGTCGGGCAACACTGTTTTTT

V gene: TRBV2
D gene: -
clone size: -
J gene: TRBJ1-2
CDR3 protein: CASSEGAVTPGGYTF
CDR3 DNA: TGTGCCAGCAGTGAGGGGGCAGTCACCCCCGGAGGCTACACCTTC

V gene: TRBV10-3
D gene: -
clone size: -
J gene: TRBJ1-4
CDR3 protein: CAIRQSLGEKLFF
CDR3 DNA: TGTGCGATCAGGCAATCACTCGGTGAAAAACTGTTTTTT

V gene: TRBV6-5
D gene: TRBD2
clone size: -
J gene: TRBJ2-2
CDR3 protein: CASTPQREVVGELFF
CDR3 DNA: TGTGCCAGCACCCCCCAGCGGGAGGTTGTCGGGGAGCTGTTTTTT

V gene: TRBV6-4
D gene: -
clone size: once
J gene: TRBJ2-1
CDR3 protein: CASSDSRLGKSSYNEQFF
CDR3 DNA: TGTGCCAGCAGTGACTCGAGACTTGGGAAGAGCTCCTACAATGAGCAGTTCTTC

V gene: TRBV7-9
D gene: -
clone size: -
J gene: TRBJ2-5
CDR3 protein: CASSWRGLQTQYF
CDR3 DNA: TGTGCCAGCAGCTGGAGGGGTTTACAGACCCAGTACTTC

V gene: TRBV10-2
D gene: -
clone size: -
J gene: TRBJ1-1
CDR3 protein: CASSDEQGYTEAFF
CDR3 DNA: TGCGCCAGCAGTGACGAACAGGGTTACACTGAAGCTTTCTTT

V gene: TRBV7-3
D gene: -
clone size: -
J gene: TRBJ2-1
CDR3 protein: CASSLGGTHNEQFF
CDR3 DNA: TGTGCCAGCAGCTTAGGGGGGACCCACAATGAGCAGTTCTTC

V gene: TRBV7-5
D gene: -
clone size: -
J gene: TRBJ2-1
CDR3 protein: CVRSMTSLPKQFF
CDR3 DNA: TGTGTCAGAAGCATGACTAGCCTGCCCAAGCAGTTCTTC

V gene: TRBV27
D gene: TRBD2
clone size: once
J gene: TRBJ2-1
CDR3 protein: CASTAGGSDEQFF
CDR3 DNA: TGTGCCAGCACGGCGGGAGGGAGCGATGAGCAGTTCTTC

V gene: TRBV7-9
D gene: -
clone size: -
J gene: TRBJ2-7
CDR3 protein: CASSRLQGLEQYF
CDR3 DNA: TGTGCCAGCAGCCGCCTCCAGGGGCTCGAGCAGTACTTC

V gene: TRBV11-3
D gene: -
clone size: -
J gene: TRBJ1-4
CDR3 protein: CASSFGQNEKLFF
CDR3 DNA: TGTGCCAGCAGCTTTGGACAGAATGAAAAACTGTTTTTT

V gene: TRBV4-1
D gene: -
clone size: -
J gene: TRBJ2-4
CDR3 protein: CASSQAHGVKGWENIQYF
CDR3 DNA: TGCGCCAGCAGCCAAGCTCACGGTGTTAAAGGGTGGGAAAACATTCAGTACTTC

V gene: TRBV18
D gene: TRBD1
clone size: -
J gene: TRBJ2-7
CDR3 protein: CASSPPTGGLYEQYF
CDR3 DNA: TGTGCCAGCTCACCGCCGACAGGGGGTTTATACGAGCAGTACTTC

V gene: TRBV1
D gene: -
clone size: -
J gene: TRBJ2-7
CDR3 protein: CTSSQVDRGYEQYF
CDR3 DNA: TGCACCAGCAGCCAAGTCGATCGTGGCTACGAGCAGTACTTC

V gene: TRBV6-1
D gene: TRBD1
clone size: -
J gene: TRBJ2-7
CDR3 protein: CAIRGTGTEIYEQYF
CDR3 DNA: TGTGCCATCAGGGGGACCGGGACAGAAATCTACGAGCAGTACTTC

V gene: TRBV18
D gene: -
clone size: -
J gene: TRBJ1-1
CDR3 protein: CASRTGPQGTEAFF
CDR3 DNA: TGTGCCAGCAGAACAGGACCTCAGGGAACTGAAGCTTTCTTT

V gene: TRBV6-5
D gene: -
clone size: -
J gene: TRBJ2-7
CDR3 protein: CASSKTGRDSYEQYF
CDR3 DNA: TGTGCCAGCAGTAAGACAGGGAGGGACTCCTACGAGCAGTACTTC

V gene: TRBV4-1
D gene: TRBD2
clone size: -
J gene: TRBJ2-1
CDR3 protein: CASSQDPGGSYNEQFF
CDR3 DNA: TGCGCCAGCAGCCAAGATCCGGGGGGGTCCTACAATGAGCAGTTCTTC

V gene: TRBV6-6
D gene: -
clone size: -
J gene: TRBJ2-3
CDR3 protein: CASSGRRDTQYF
CDR3 DNA: TGTGCCAGCAGCGGACGGCGAGATACGCAGTATTTT

V gene: TRBV7-8
D gene: TRBD1
clone size: -
J gene: TRBJ2-5
CDR3 protein: CASSRDRGGETQYF
CDR3 DNA: TGTGCCAGCAGCCGCGACAGGGGGGGAGAGACCCAGTACTTC

V gene: TRBV2
D gene: TRBD1
clone size: -
J gene: TRBJ1-2
CDR3 protein: CASTPEGTGAYGYTF
CDR3 DNA: TGTGCCAGCACCCCTGAGGGGACAGGGGCCTATGGCTACACCTTC

V gene: TRBV7-3
D gene: TRBD2
clone size: -
J gene: TRBJ2-2
CDR3 protein: CASSLDGRAWGELFF
CDR3 DNA: TGTGCCAGCAGCTTGGACGGGAGGGCCTGGGGGGAGCTGTTTTTT

V gene: TRBV5-1
D gene: -
clone size: -
J gene: TRBJ2-7
CDR3 protein: CASRGTTPLDEQYF
CDR3 DNA: TGCGCCAGCAGGGGGACGACTCCTCTCGACGAGCAGTACTTC

V gene: TRBV7-6
D gene: -
clone size: -
J gene: TRBJ2-6
CDR3 protein: CASSLEAGANVLTF
CDR3 DNA: TGTGCCAGCAGCTTAGAGGCTGGGGCCAACGTCCTGACTTTC

V gene: TRBV2
D gene: -
clone size: -
J gene: TRBJ2-5
CDR3 protein: CASSAPARETQYF
CDR3 DNA: TGTGCCAGCAGTGCCCCCGCTCGGGAGACCCAGTACTTC

V gene: TRBV28
D gene: TRBD1
clone size: -
J gene: TRBJ1-6
CDR3 protein: CASRTGTGLFPLHF
CDR3 DNA: TGTGCCAGCAGGACCGGGACAGGCCTCTTTCCCCTCCACTTT

V gene: TRBV18
D gene: -
clone size: -
J gene: TRBJ2-5
CDR3 protein: CASSPGFETQYF
CDR3 DNA: TGTGCCAGCTCTCCAGGTTTCGAGACCCAGTACTTC